The 18 T cell receptor beta chains given below trace back to one sample, sequenced in a study of blood T cell repertoires in COVID-19. The table came from immunoSEQ multiplex PCR; TCRdb's copy has only in-frame clones and leaves some out. The sample yields more than 200,000 clones, about nine tenths seen once. Sequences were obtained from peripheral blood. The receptors shown here come from a man in his 70s with acute or convalescent COVID-19.

This clone is a singleton in its sample. The rearrangement uses TRBV19 and TRBJ1-2; D is unresolved. The V gene's germline CDR1 is LNHDA and CDR2 SQIVND (reference sequence). This CDR3 is built from 12 residues. Between the trimmed V and J ends, which lost 7 bases and 8 bases, there was a span of 14 bases. CDR3 residues: CASTLCIRGYTF. CDR3 coding DNA: TGTGCCAGTACCCTTTGTATCAGAGGCTACACCTTC.

This CDR3 reads CASSRQGLAGFSSTDTQYF. DNA for the CDR3: TGTGCCAGCAGTCGCCAAGGACTAGCGGGATTTTCTAGCACAGATACGCAGTATTTT. The chain recombines TRBV6-6 with TRBJ2-3; the match to TRBD2 covers 12 bases. The CDR3 length is 19 residues. The germline V gene has CDR1 MNHNY and CDR2 SVGAGI (reference sequence). The V gene end was trimmed by 5 bases and the J gene end by 0 bases; junction bases not matched to a gene: 12.

The chain carries TRBV6-5 and TRBJ2-7; a possible D gene is TRBD1 (5 bases). Germline assignment: CDR1 MNHEY and CDR2 SVGAGI. The ends were cut back, 8 bases at V and 3 bases at J, with 11 bases in the middle. This CDR3 comprises 12 residues. CDR3 DNA: TGTGCCAGCGGCTGGCAGGGCTACGAGCAGTACTTC. This gives the protein CASGWQGYEQYF.

The chain combines TRBV14 with TRBJ2-7; 7 nucleotides match TRBD2. The CDR3 runs 17 residues. Per germline, CDR1 SGHDN and CDR2 FVKESK. Trimming at V came to 4 bases and at J to 4 bases, leaving 16 bases not matched to a gene. The CDR3 DNA follows: TGTGCCAGCAGCCTTTCAGCTCCGGGACTACTAACTTACGAGCAGTACTTC. It encodes CASSLSAPGLLTYEQYF.

This chain joins TRBV15 and TRBJ1-3, with no clear D. This CDR3 contains 15 residues. V shed 3 bases and J shed 0 bases, with 9 bases lying between them. Germline CDR1 is LNHNV and CDR2 is YYDKDF (reference sequence). DNA for the CDR3: TGTGCCACCAGCAGGCGTACGAACTCTGGAAACACCATATATTTT. Translated, it gives CATSRRTNSGNTIYF.

This chain uses TRBV18 with TRBJ1-1, with TRBD1 as a possible D gene (6 bases). Looked up from germline, CDR1 is KGHSH and CDR2 is LQKENI. V gave up 4 bases and J gave up 5 bases, with 17 bases separating them. This CDR3 is built from 15 residues. The CDR3 is CASSLGRGIGTEAFF. The CDR3 coding sequence is TGTGCCAGCTCACTCGGTAGGGGGATAGGAACTGAAGCTTTCTTT. Full variable domain (outside the CDR3, taken from reference TRBV18 and TRBJ1-1): NAGVMQNPRHLVRRRGQEARLRCSPMKGHSHVYWYRQLPEEGLKFMVYLQKENIIDESGMPKERFSAEFPKEGPSILRIQQVVRGDSAAYFCASSLGRGIGTEAFFGQGTRLTVV.

The chain combines TRBV10-3 with TRBJ2-1; 8 nucleotides align to TRBD1. The CDR3 is made up of 13 amino acids. V lost 6 bases to trimming and J lost 5 bases; unmatched junction nucleotides: 3. Germline CDR1 and CDR2: ENHRY and SYGVKD. The CDR3 sequence: CAISGQGDNEQFF. CDR3 sequence (DNA): TGTGCCATCAGCGGACAGGGCGACAATGAGCAGTTCTTC.

The rearrangement uses TRBV27 and TRBJ2-2; the match to TRBD1 covers 7 bases. Losses at the gene ends were 6 bases for V and 4 bases for J; bases not matched to a gene: 5. Germline values: CDR1 MNHEY, CDR2 SMNVEV (reference sequence). The CDR3 has 14 amino acids. The DNA of the CDR3 is TGTGCCAGCAGAGAAGGACAGGTCACCGGGGAGCTGTTTTTT. Residues: CASREGQVTGELFF.

V is TRBV11-3 and J is TRBJ2-3; D might be TRBD2 (6 bases). There are 14 residues in the CDR3. Germline CDR1 is SGHNT and CDR2 is YENEEA. The germline V and J ends were trimmed by 3 bases and 2 bases, with 9 bases remaining between them. The CDR3 coding sequence is TGTGCCAGCAGCTTGGGGGAGGCCACAGATACGCAGTATTTT. The encoded protein is CASSLGEATDTQYF.

This clone was recorded only once. One junction end does not reproduce the germline sequence, and a read error may be involved. J is TRBJ1-2 and V is TRBV10-3, with TRBD1 matching over 7 bases. The CDR3 has 11 amino acids. CDR1 is ENHRY, CDR2 SYGVKD, per germline. CDR3 sequence (DNA): TGTGCCATCAGTGAGACCGGGACAGTCGCCTTC. It encodes CAISETGTVAF.

The chain combines TRBV19 with TRBJ2-7, with 7 bases lining up with TRBD1. Trimming removed 2 bases from V and 3 bases from J; junction bases left unmatched: 4. Per the germline V gene, CDR1 is LNHDA and CDR2 is SQIVND (reference sequence). The CDR3 contains 14 residues. The CDR3 DNA reads as TGTGCCAGTAGTATACGGACAGGCTTCTACGAGCAGTACTTC. Translation: CASSIRTGFYEQYF.

The rearrangement links TRBV24-1 to TRBJ2-1, with TRBD1 matching over 7 bases. The CDR3 spans 15 residues. The germline V gene encodes CDR1 KGHDR and CDR2 SFDVKD. V lost 3 bases to trimming and J lost 4 bases; unmatched junction nucleotides: 5. As DNA, the CDR3 is TGTGCCACCAGTGATCCCGGGACAGCTTACAATGAGCAGTTCTTC. Encoded protein: CATSDPGTAYNEQFF.

The CDR3 DNA is TGTGCCAGCGGAAAGGGACAGCTCCAGGAGACCCAGTACTTC. This encodes CASGKGQLQETQYF. The chain uses TRBV5-4 and TRBJ2-5; 7 bases agree with TRBD1. Trimming took 7 bases from V and 5 from J; bases not matched to a gene: 11. CDR3 length: 14 amino acids. Germline CDR1 SGHNT, CDR2 YYREEE (reference sequence).

This clone was observed a single time. The chain joins TRBV27 to TRBJ2-1, with 7 bases matching TRBD2. CDR3 length equals 16 residues. The V gene's germline CDR1 is MNHEY and CDR2 SMNVEV (reference sequence). V gave up 2 bases and J gave up 4 bases; unmatched junction bases: 8. CDR3: CASSLLGGSTYNEQFF. DNA of the CDR3: TGTGCCAGCAGTTTACTAGGCGGGAGTACTTACAATGAGCAGTTCTTC.

This chain links TRBV7-2 with TRBJ2-2; 11 bases are a match to TRBD2. The germline V gene encodes CDR1 SGHTA and CDR2 FQGNSA. V lost 3 bases and J lost 4; bases outside the gene matches: 7. The CDR3 length is 17 residues. The CDR3 coding sequence is TGTGCCAGCAGCTTGGATGGACTAGCGGGCACCACCGGGGAGCTGTTTTTT. Its translation is CASSLDGLAGTTGELFF.

As for this clone: Other DNA sequences in this sample translate to the same CDR3. This sequence joins TRBV12-3 or TRBV12-4 and TRBJ2-7, with 8 bases that match TRBD1. The CDR3 spans 13 residues. The V and J ends lost 6 bases and 3 bases, in that order; junction bases with no gene match: 4. The CDR3 region is CASSSGQGYEQYF. The DNA for the CDR3 is TGTGCCAGCAGCTCCGGACAGGGCTACGAGCAGTACTTC.

This chain connects TRBV9 to TRBJ2-7; D gene unclear. The CDR3 is made up of 13 amino acids. The germline CDR1 and CDR2 sequences are SGDLS and YYNGEE. The V gene lost 0 bases and the J gene lost 2 bases, with 6 bases spanning the gap. CDR3 nucleotide sequence: TGTGCCAGCAGCGTAGCCCCCACCTACGAGCAGTACTTC. Translated, it gives CASSVAPTYEQYF.

J is TRBJ1-3 and V is TRBV5-1; D is perhaps TRBD1 (5 bases). Germline V gene sequence: CDR1 SGHRS, CDR2 YFSETQ. CDR3 size: 15 residues. Trimming shortened V by 4 bases and J by 4 bases, and 15 bases separated the two germline ends. The chain's CDR3 is CASSQVPGLGNTIYF. The DNA of the CDR3 is TGCGCCAGCAGCCAGGTCCCGGGACTCGGAAACACCATATATTTT.